The next 11 T cell receptor beta chains were all read from a single sample in a study of blood T cells in healthy people across ages. Alongside a J-beta primer mix, a sample-barcoded 5' primer served in a second PCR lasting roughly 6 to 11 cycles. MiXCR, applied by TCRdb to the 5' RACE reads, yields one record per CDR3 protein. The sample has around 1,000,000 distinct CDR3 sequences; 20% to 25% are singletons. The same specimen was also included in a second study, on T cells of mothers and their children.

Sample: blood. The origin of the receptors is a girl aged 2 to 10 in good health.

This clonotype was seen once. The genes are TRBV7-2 and TRBJ1-2; 9 positions match TRBD1. The CDR3 totals 14 residues. Germline loops: CDR1 SGHTA, CDR2 FQGNSA. With 0 bases clipped from V and 10 bases from J, the junction kept 6 bases outside the gene matches. The CDR3 DNA reads TGTGCCAGCAGCTTAGCTAGGGTACAGGGGGCCTACACCTTC. Translated, it gives CASSLARVQGAYTF.

The CDR3 here is CASGGAGGYEQYF. The CDR3 nucleotides are TGTGCCAGCGGAGGCGCGGGGGGCTACGAGCAGTACTTC. This chain connects TRBV9 to TRBJ2-5, with 8 bases aligning to TRBD2. Near its end, the DNA agrees better with TRBJ2-7, so the J call may be wrong. The CDR3 has 13 residues. Germline-derived CDR1 and CDR2 are SGDLS and YYNGEE.

This clonotype was counted a few times. The chain is built from TRBV29-1 and TRBJ2-7, with TRBD1 identical over 9 bases. The CDR3 runs to 13 residues. From germline, CDR1 is SQVTM and CDR2 ANQGSEA. V was pared by 5 bases and J by 2 bases, with 4 bases of the junction left unmatched. The CDR3 DNA reads TGCAGCGTTCGAAGGACAGGGGCCTACGAGCAGTACTTC. Amino acids: CSVRRTGAYEQYF.

The rearrangement joins TRBV7-9 to TRBJ2-5; D is ambiguous. This CDR3 comprises 17 residues. The V and J ends lost 2 bases and 2 bases respectively, with 18 bases between them. Germline V lookup: CDR1 SEHNR, CDR2 FQNEAQ (reference sequence). The CDR3 here is CASSLRLVSPLQETQYF. CDR3 bases: TGTGCCAGCAGCTTACGGCTAGTGAGTCCTTTACAAGAGACCCAGTACTTC. Combining the CDR3 with reference TRBV7-9 and TRBJ2-5 gives the whole variable domain DTGVSQNPRHKITKRGQNVTFRCDPISEHNRLYWYRQTLGQGPEFLTYFQNEAQLEKSRLLSDRFSAERPKGSFSTLEIQRTEQGDSAMYLCASSLRLVSPLQETQYFGPGTRLLVL.

V is TRBV4-1 and J is TRBJ2-5; maybe TRBD1 (6 bases). Germline values: CDR1 MGHRA, CDR2 YSYEKL. V shed 5 bases and J shed 5 bases, with 18 bases lying between them. The CDR3 has 15 amino acids. Written as DNA, the CDR3 is TGCGCCAGCAGCTACCGGGACACCTCATGGGAGACCCAGTACTTC. It yields the protein CASSYRDTSWETQYF.

This clonotype was counted a few times. J is TRBJ2-1 and V is TRBV7-2; 7 positions match TRBD2. The CDR3 is made up of 14 amino acids. Trimming took 5 bases from V and 5 from J; bases not matched to a gene: 6. CDR1 and CDR2 from the germline V gene are SGHTA and FQGNSA. CDR3 protein: CASSLRDYDNEQFF. CDR3 DNA sequence: TGTGCCAGCAGCCTCCGGGACTACGACAATGAGCAGTTCTTC.

This chain's CDR3 is CASSGQGSNYGYTF. The CDR3 nucleotides read TGTGCCAGCAGTGGACAGGGTAGCAACTATGGCTACACCTTC. J is TRBJ1-2 and V is TRBV2; 7 positions match TRBD1. The CDR3 runs to 14 residues. Germline V gene data show CDR1 as SNHLY and CDR2 as FYNNEI. V lost 4 bases to trimming and J lost 2 bases; unmatched junction nucleotides: 4.

This clonotype was seen a few times. Germline and junction disagree at one end, which may indicate a read error. The chain employs TRBV4-1 and TRBJ2-7; D possibly corresponds to TRBD2 (5 bases). The V gene's germline CDR1 is MGHRA and CDR2 YSYEKL. The CDR3 has 12 amino acids. CDR3: CASSPRSGERYF. The CDR3 coding sequence is TGCGCCAGCAGCCCCCGGAGCGGCGAGCGGTACTTC.

This clonotype was counted at least ten times. This chain joins TRBV28 and TRBJ1-2; 8 bases map to TRBD1. The CDR3 has 12 residues. Germline assignment: CDR1 MDHEN and CDR2 SYDVKM. V shed 7 bases and J 4 bases; nucleotides not matched to a gene: 2. This CDR3 is CASNTGGYGYTF. The CDR3 region has the DNA TGTGCCAGCAACACAGGGGGCTATGGCTACACCTTC.

The V gene is TRBV7-2, the J gene TRBJ2-5, with D possibly being TRBD2 (7 bases). V gave up 5 bases and J gave up 9 bases, with 31 bases separating them. Germline assignment: CDR1 SGHTA and CDR2 FQGNSA. This CDR3 is 18 amino acids long. In nucleotides, the CDR3 is TGTGCCAGCAGCCAGGGGCGAACGCCCCCTGGACTAGGGGAGGCCCAGTACTTC. The encoded protein is CASSQGRTPPGLGEAQYF.

This clonotype was recorded a few times. V is TRBV28 and J is TRBJ2-7; D unresolved. Looked up from germline, CDR1 is MDHEN and CDR2 is SYDVKM. The germline V and J ends were trimmed by 2 bases and 7 bases, with 18 bases remaining between them. The CDR3 extends over 15 amino acids. In DNA form, the CDR3 reads TGTGCCAGCAGTTTAAGCCAGGTAGCCCCTTGGGAGCAGTACTTC. It yields the protein CASSLSQVAPWEQYF. Supplemented by reference TRBV28 and TRBJ2-7, the full variable domain reads DVKVTQSSRYLVKRTGEKVFLECVQDMDHENMFWYRQDPGLGLRLIYFSYDVKMKEKGDIPEGYSVSREKKERFSLILESASTNQTSMYLCASSLSQVAPWEQYFGPGTRLTVT.